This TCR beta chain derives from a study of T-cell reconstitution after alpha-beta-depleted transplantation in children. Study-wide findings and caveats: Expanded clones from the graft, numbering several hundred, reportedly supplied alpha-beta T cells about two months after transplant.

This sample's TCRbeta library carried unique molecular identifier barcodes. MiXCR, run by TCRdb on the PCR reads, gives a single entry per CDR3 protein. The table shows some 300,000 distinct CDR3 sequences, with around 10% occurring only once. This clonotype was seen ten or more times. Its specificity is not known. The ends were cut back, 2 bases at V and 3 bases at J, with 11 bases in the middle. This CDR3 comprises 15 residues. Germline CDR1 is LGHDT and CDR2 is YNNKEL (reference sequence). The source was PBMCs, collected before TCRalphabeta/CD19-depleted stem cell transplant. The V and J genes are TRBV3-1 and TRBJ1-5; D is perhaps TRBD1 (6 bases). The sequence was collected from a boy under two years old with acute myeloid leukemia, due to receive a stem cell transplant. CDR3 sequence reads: CASSQSGHLNQPQHF. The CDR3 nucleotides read TGTGCCAGCAGCCAATCGGGACACCTCAATCAGCCCCAGCATTTT.